This TCR beta chain is drawn from a study of control samples from healthy donors and cancer patients. The germline V gene encodes CDR1 MDHEN and CDR2 SYDVKM. V shed 4 bases, J shed 5 bases, and the junction held 7 bases outside the gene matches. This CDR3 has 16 residues. Repertoires were generated with immunoSEQ multiplex PCR, while TCRdb's copy carries only in-frame clones and drops some. The table shows some 120,000 clones, with around 93% occurring only once. Sequences were obtained from PBMCs. This clonotype originated in a man aged 45-65 years with head and neck cancer. This chain uses TRBV28 with TRBJ2-2, with 10 nucleotides matching TRBD1. The CDR3 DNA reads TGTGCCAGCAGTTCGACAGGGGGCCCAAGGACCGGGGAGCTGTTTTTT. Encoded protein: CASSSTGGPRTGELFF.